This record looks at one TCR beta chain sequence and its context. J was trimmed by 1 base and V by 5 bases; bases with no gene match: 15. This CDR3 comprises 18 residues. TCRdb processed the 5' RACE reads anew with MiXCR; each CDR3 protein has one entry. The top ten hold roughly 0.5% of the sample, which has 250,000 to 300,000 distinct CDR3 sequences, roughly 13% seen once. The source of the sample is a study of T cells after yellow fever vaccination. At the level of the study: The fractions with low cell numbers were processed using SMART-Seq v4 Ultra Low Input.

The sequence came from a man aged 30 to 39 who received the YFV17D yellow fever vaccine. This sequence joins TRBV12-3 or TRBV12-4 and TRBJ2-7, with 9 bases aligning to TRBD2. The sample consisted of CD4+ T cells sorted from PBMCs, taken 45 days after the yellow fever booster vaccination. The CDR3 spells CASSPAGGKGGGSYEQYF. CDR3 nucleotide sequence: TGTGCCAGCAGTCCGGCGGGGGGGAAAGGAGGAGGTTCCTACGAGCAGTACTTC.